Reported below is one T cell receptor (beta chain). This sample is drawn from a study of blood T cell repertoires in COVID-19. Across the study: COVID-19 samples collected from the United States, Italy and Spain covered acute and convalescent phases. PBMCs, B-cell-depleted T cells, or T cells provided the cDNA or gDNA that made up the material.

Source study methods: Cell counts per sample came from amplifying reference gene primers. The method was immunoSEQ multiplex PCR; TCRdb's version includes in-frame clones alone and lacks a portion of them. V, J and clone size are those of that table, while D and trimming were read from the DNA. The sample has tens of thousands of clones; around nine tenths are singletons. This clonotype originated in a woman older than 75 with acute or convalescent COVID-19. The sample was peripheral blood.

CDR3 nucleotides: TGTGCCAGCAGCCCAGGCGACAGGGAGGCGCAGCCCCAGCATTTT. It codes for CASSPGDREAQPQHF. The chain combines TRBV3-1 (or the pseudogene TRBV3-2) with TRBJ1-5; 7 nucleotides line up with TRBD1. J was trimmed by 7 bases and V by 4 bases; bases with no gene match: 10. Germline V gives CDR1 LGHDT, CDR2 YNNKEL (reference sequence). The CDR3 has 15 amino acids.